The sample holds a few counts of the clone carrying this T cell receptor beta chain. CDR1 SGHNT and CDR2 YYREEE come from the germline V gene (reference sequence). The CDR3 is 18 residues long. The data stem from a study of blood T cells in healthy people across ages. For the second PCR, which ran for about 7 to 11 cycles, a sample-barcoded 5' primer and a J-beta primer mix were used. TCRdb processed the 5' RACE reads anew with MiXCR; each CDR3 protein has one entry. The sample holds around 780,000 distinct CDR3 sequences, around a quarter seen once. The data were also submitted as part of a second study, on T cells of mothers and their children.

The chain employs TRBV5-4 and TRBJ2-7; 11 nucleotides align to TRBD2. With the DNA end fitting TRBJ2-5 better, the J assignment may be wrong. The receptor's source is a boy aged 10-17 years in good health. Material for sequencing was blood. CDR3 amino acids: CASSLAGASGGNQETQYF. The CDR3 coding sequence is TGTGCCAGCAGCTTGGCCGGGGCTAGCGGGGGGAACCAAGAGACCCAGTACTTC.